Below, 3 T cell receptor beta chains from the same sample are listed, as sequenced in a study of T cell clonality in common variable immunodeficiency. Study-wide results and limits: Reportedly, TCR beta sequences from common variable immunodeficiency showed fewer deletions and N-nucleotide insertions.

These receptors' targets are unknown. Repertoires were generated with immunoSEQ multiplex PCR, while TCRdb's copy carries only in-frame clones and drops some. The sample holds some 19,000 clones, and no clone turns up only once. The source material was peripheral blood mononuclear cells. The receptors stem from a human donor with common variable immunodeficiency.

This clone appeared a few times. From the germline J gene comes the end of the CDR3, since the read stops 3 residues before it. The chain is built from TRBV19 and TRBJ2-2, with 11 positions matching TRBD2. The CDR3 covers 17 residues. Germline V CDR1 and CDR2: LNHDA, SQIVND (reference sequence). J gave up 5 bases and V 5 bases, and 10 bases lay outside the gene matches. Incomplete CDR3 DNA: TGTGCCAGTAGTGTGGGGACTAGCGGTTCCGAAACCGGGGAG. Translation: CASSVGTSGSETGE. Given in full, the CDR3 is CASSVGTSGSETGELFF. Full variable domain (rest looked up from reference TRBV19 and TRBJ2-2): DGGITQSPKYLFRKEGQNVTLSCEQNLNHDAMYWYRQDPGQGLRLIYYSQIVNDFQKGDIAEGYSVSREKKESFPLTVTSAQKNPTAFYLCASSVGTSGSETGELFFGEGSRLTVL.

This clone showed up just a few times. From the germline J gene comes the end of the CDR3, since the read stops 3 residues before it. The chain recombines TRBV19 with TRBJ1-5; D ambiguous. Per germline, CDR1 LNHDA and CDR2 SQIVND (reference sequence). The CDR3 totals 16 residues. Trimming removed 0 bases from V and 1 base from J, with 10 bases in between. Incomplete CDR3 DNA: TGTGCCAGTAGTATAGATTTTTCCGGGAGCAATCAGCCC. Its protein product is CASSIDFSGSNQP. The full CDR3 reads CASSIDFSGSNQPQHF.

This clone turned up a few times. The read terminates 3 residues ahead of where the CDR3 ends, so the germline J gene completes it. This chain joins TRBV7-3 and TRBJ1-1; the D gene is possibly TRBD1 (6 bases). The V and J ends lost 4 bases and 0 bases respectively, with 12 bases between them. Germline values: CDR1 SGHTA, CDR2 FQGTGA. The CDR3 length is 15 residues. CDR3 DNA (partial): TGTGCCAGCAGCTCACTAGGGGGAATGAACACTGAA. The encoded protein is CASSSLGGMNTE. The full CDR3 is CASSSLGGMNTEAFF.